A single sample is the source of the 19 T cell receptor beta chains below, sequenced in a study of cytomegalovirus exposure and HLA in healthy donors (dated by TCRdb to about 2017). Receptor amplification or capture employed the immunoSEQ multiplex PCR assay. The multiplex PCR relied on a mix of 60 forward primers for TCR Vbeta segments and 13 reverse primers for TCR Jbeta segments. As stored in TCRdb, this immuneACCESS dataset retains in-frame rearrangements with V and J assigned. A fraction of the clones does not appear; measured against another copy, unresolved V genes explain less than half of the discrepancy, and the remainder lacks a known reason. This sample lists about 190,000 clones; approximately 80% were detected once. The top ten clonotypes cover 1.7% of the sample. Material: PBMCs. These receptors were collected from a young woman in good health and CMV-seronegative.

A single count supports this clone. The chain recombines TRBV30 with TRBJ1-1; D gene uncertain. The CDR3 is 11 amino acids. Germline-derived CDR1 and CDR2 are GTSNPN and SVGIG (reference sequence). V was trimmed by 2 bases and J by 8 bases, leaving 9 bases between them. CDR3 bases: TGTGCCTGGAGTATATACTCCGAAGCTTTCTTT. The encoded protein is CAWSIYSEAFF.

The rearrangement links TRBV13 to TRBJ1-1, with 8 nucleotides matching TRBD1. Germline trimming cut 3 bases from V and 2 bases from J; bases unmatched to any gene: 8. Germline V gene data show CDR1 as PRHDT and CDR2 as FYEKMQ (reference sequence). The CDR3 covers 16 residues. The CDR3 nucleotides read TGTGCCAGCAGCTTCCCCGTCGACAGGGGAAACACTGAAGCTTTCTTT. Translating it yields CASSFPVDRGNTEAFF.

V and J are TRBV2 and TRBJ1-5, with D possibly TRBD1 on 5 matching bases. CDR1 is SNHLY, CDR2 FYNNEI, per germline. The ends were cut back, 2 bases at V and 2 bases at J, with 13 bases in the middle. This CDR3 is built from 16 residues. As DNA, the CDR3 is TGTGCCAGCAGTGAACCGTCGACAGTTGGCAATCAGCCCCAGCATTTT. The encoded protein is CASSEPSTVGNQPQHF.

This clone was counted only a few times. The chain links TRBV29-1 to TRBJ1-4, with no clear D. V was pared by 5 bases and J by 3 bases, with 7 bases between. The CDR3 extends over 12 amino acids. Per the germline V gene, CDR1 is SQVTM and CDR2 is ANQGSEA. CDR3 in DNA: TGCAGCGTTTCCCCGGCTAATGAAAAACTGTTTTTT. Translation: CSVSPANEKLFF.

J is TRBJ1-3 and V is TRBV28; TRBD1 aligns across 8 bases. Per the germline V gene, CDR1 is MDHEN and CDR2 is SYDVKM. This CDR3 region has 15 residues. J lost 3 bases, V lost 2 bases, and 3 bases had no gene match. CDR3 coding DNA: TGTGCCAGCAGTTTAGACAGGGGTATTGGAAACACCATATATTTT. Translated, it gives CASSLDRGIGNTIYF.

This chain joins TRBV6-5 and TRBJ1-5; D not resolved. The CDR3 totals 14 residues. In germline, CDR1 is MNHEY, CDR2 SVGAGI. V was shortened by 8 bases and J by 5 bases, with 16 bases between the two germline ends. Here the CDR3 DNA reads TGTGCCAGCTCCCTCGCGTACAGATATCAGCCCCAGCATTTT. It is translated as CASSLAYRYQPQHF.

J is TRBJ2-7 and V is TRBV28; 12 bases agree with TRBD2. Per the germline V gene, CDR1 is MDHEN and CDR2 is SYDVKM. V was clipped by 5 bases and J by 1 base; unmatched bases: 9. The CDR3 covers 17 residues. CDR3 protein: CASSPSSTSGGSYEQYV. In DNA form, the CDR3 reads TGTGCCAGCAGTCCCTCCTCGACTAGCGGGGGTTCCTACGAGCAGTACGTC.

This chain links TRBV4-1 with TRBJ2-1; D remains ambiguous. V dropped 1 base and J dropped 8 bases, with 6 bases sitting between them. Germline CDR1 MGHRA, CDR2 YSYEKL. This CDR3 is 12 amino acids long. The CDR3 loop reads CASSQVSDEQFF. The CDR3 DNA sequence: TGCGCCAGCAGCCAAGTGAGCGATGAGCAGTTCTTC.

The chain employs TRBV7-2 and TRBJ2-3; TRBD1 agrees at 8 bases. J was trimmed by 0 bases and V by 9 bases; bases with no gene match: 8. This CDR3 region has 15 residues. Per germline, CDR1 SGHTA and CDR2 FQGNSA. The CDR3: CASLLDRASTDTQYF. The DNA of the CDR3 is TGTGCCAGTCTGTTGGACAGGGCCAGCACAGATACGCAGTATTTT. Based on the CDR3 plus reference TRBV7-2 and TRBJ2-3, the full variable domain is GAGVSQSPSNKVTEKGKDVELRCDPISGHTALYWYRQSLGQGLEFLIYFQGNSAPDKSGLPSDRFSAERTGGSVSTLTIQRTQQEDSAVYLCASLLDRASTDTQYFGPGTRLTVL.

CDR3 sequence (DNA): TGTGCCAGCAGCGTAGACCTAGTGGTAGATACGCAGTATTTT. Translation: CASSVDLVVDTQYF. This chain uses TRBV9 with TRBJ2-3; no definite D call. The CDR3 sequence is 14 residues long. Germline-derived CDR1 and CDR2 are SGDLS and YYNGEE. V lost 0 bases and J lost 5, with 10 bases in between.

The chain joins TRBV19 to TRBJ1-4, with 11 positions matching TRBD1. V was clipped by 5 bases and J by 10 bases; unmatched bases: 12. The CDR3 sequence is 16 residues long. Germline CDR1 is LNHDA and CDR2 is SQIVND (reference sequence). CDR3 sequence reads: CASSRIPGQGEGKLFF. In DNA, the CDR3 is TGTGCCAGTAGTCGAATCCCGGGACAGGGGGAAGGAAAACTGTTTTTT. Full variable domain (remainder filled in from reference TRBV19 and TRBJ1-4): DGGITQSPKYLFRKEGQNVTLSCEQNLNHDAMYWYRQDPGQGLRLIYYSQIVNDFQKGDIAEGYSVSREKKESFPLTVTSAQKNPTAFYLCASSRIPGQGEGKLFFGSGTQLSVL.

The rearrangement links TRBV4-1 to TRBJ2-5, with a possible D match to TRBD2 (5 bases). The CDR3 totals 14 residues. Looked up from germline, CDR1 is MGHRA and CDR2 is YSYEKL. V lost 0 bases to trimming and J lost 5 bases, with 10 bases between them. CDR3 DNA: TGCGCCAGCAGCCAAGAGTCTGGCGGGGAGACCCAGTACTTC. Amino acids: CASSQESGGETQYF.

The chain has TRBV7-2 and TRBJ2-2; D ambiguous. Trimming pared 0 bases from V and 8 bases from J, leaving 7 bases between. Germline values: CDR1 SGHTA, CDR2 FQGNSA. The CDR3 runs to 13 residues. The CDR3 nucleotides read TGTGCCAGCAGCTTAGCTCCGCGGGGGGAGCTGTTTTTT. Residues: CASSLAPRGELFF.

This clone was counted a few times. This chain joins TRBV2 and TRBJ1-4, with 7 bases aligning to TRBD1. Germline CDR1 reads SNHLY; CDR2 reads FYNNEI. The CDR3 contains 13 residues. V lost 7 bases to trimming and J lost 4 bases; unmatched junction nucleotides: 3. CDR3: CASKDRFNEKLFF. CDR3 sequence (DNA): TGTGCCAGCAAGGACAGGTTTAATGAAAAACTGTTTTTT.

The V gene is TRBV29-1, the J gene TRBJ2-7, with 12 bases aligning to TRBD2. The CDR3 is 14 amino acids. V lost 5 bases, J lost 1 base, and 3 bases stayed unmatched. Germline V gene sequence: CDR1 SQVTM, CDR2 ANQGSEA. The CDR3 nucleotides are TGCAGCGTTAACGGACTAGCGGGATCCTACGAGCAGTACTTC. Its protein is CSVNGLAGSYEQYF.

This chain connects TRBV11-2 to TRBJ2-7; D possibly corresponds to TRBD1 (7 bases). This CDR3 is 15 amino acids long. The V and J ends lost 8 bases and 4 bases respectively, with 21 bases between them. Germline CDR1 SGHAT, CDR2 FQNNGV. CDR3: CASGQTEGAAYEQYF. CDR3 nucleotide sequence: TGTGCCAGCGGGCAAACGGAGGGGGCAGCGTACGAGCAGTACTTC.

The chain carries TRBV30 and TRBJ1-3; TRBD1 matches 7 bases. From germline, CDR1 is GTSNPN and CDR2 SVGIG (reference sequence). The CDR3 contains 14 residues. The junction had 9 bases not matched to a gene; V was cut back by 5 bases and J by 5 bases. This CDR3 is CAWEYRGSRNTIYF. CDR3 DNA sequence: TGTGCCTGGGAATACAGGGGATCAAGAAACACCATATATTTT.

The rearrangement joins TRBV10-1 to TRBJ2-5; 9 positions match TRBD1. The DNA end lines up better with TRBJ2-7; the J call may be wrong. CDR1 is WNHNN, CDR2 SYGVQD, per germline (reference sequence). This CDR3 is 14 amino acids long. CDR3 sequence reads: CASSRDRASYEQYF. CDR3 in DNA: TGCGCCAGCAGCCGGGACAGGGCGTCCTACGAGCAGTACTTC.

Note on this clone: In the same sample, other DNA sequences code for this CDR3. This chain uses TRBV2 with TRBJ2-3; a possible D gene is TRBD2 (6 bases). The CDR3 is made up of 12 amino acids. CDR1 and CDR2 from the germline V gene are SNHLY and FYNNEI. V was clipped by 2 bases and J by 6 bases, with 6 bases between them. The CDR3 nucleotides are TGTGCCAGCAGTGAACGGGGGGATACGCAGTATTTT. It yields the protein CASSERGDTQYF.